This TCR beta chain originates from a study of blood T cell repertoires in COVID-19. As for the study in general: T cells, B-cell-depleted T cells, or PBMCs provided the cDNA or gDNA that served as material.

Sequencing used immunoSEQ multiplex PCR; TCRdb keeps in-frame clones, though not all of them. The data hold 200,000 to 300,000 clones, with approximately 90% observed a single time. Clinical histories supplied by participants themselves formed the basis of cohort assignment. The V gene's germline CDR1 is SGDLS and CDR2 YYNGEE. V lost 5 bases to trimming and J lost 1 base; unmatched junction nucleotides: 6. The CDR3 extends over 16 amino acids. This sequence originates from a man in his forties who had recovered from COVID-19. Sequencing was performed on PBMCs or T cells enriched from blood (not recorded which). The chain is built from TRBV9 and TRBJ2-1; 10 positions match TRBD2. For the CDR3, the DNA is TGTGCCAGCAGTTATCAGCGGGGGGGTTCCTACAATGAGCAGTTCTTC. This codes for CASSYQRGGSYNEQFF.